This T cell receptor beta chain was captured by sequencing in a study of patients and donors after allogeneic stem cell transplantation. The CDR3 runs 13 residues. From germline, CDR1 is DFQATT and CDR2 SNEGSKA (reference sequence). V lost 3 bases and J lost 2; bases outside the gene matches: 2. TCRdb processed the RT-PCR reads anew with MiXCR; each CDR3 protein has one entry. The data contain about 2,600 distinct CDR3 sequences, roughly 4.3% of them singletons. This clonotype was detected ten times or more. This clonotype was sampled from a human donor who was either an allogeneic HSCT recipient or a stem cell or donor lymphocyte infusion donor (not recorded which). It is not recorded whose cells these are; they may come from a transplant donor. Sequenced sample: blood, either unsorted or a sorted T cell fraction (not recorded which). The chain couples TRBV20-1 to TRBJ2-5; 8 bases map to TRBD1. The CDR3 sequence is CSASGQGQETQYF. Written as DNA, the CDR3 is TGCAGTGCTAGCGGACAGGGACAAGAGACCCAGTACTTC.